Below are 30 T cell receptor beta chains sequenced from a single sample in a study of diagnostic markers for celiac disease. TCRdb reprocessed the reads and stores each CDR3 protein as one record, lacking DNA. The specimen's table records approximately 1,000 distinct CDR3 sequences. The sequenced material came from either unsorted cells or a sorted T cell fraction (not recorded which). The source is a human donor.

The V call is TRBV18, the J call TRBJ1-3. Germline lookup yields CDR1 KGHSH and CDR2 LQKENI. The CDR3 totals 15 residues. This CDR3 reads CASSSSGQSGNTIYF.

V gene TRBV28 combines with J gene TRBJ1-1; TCRdb proposes TRBD1, but this gene call is untestable without DNA. The germline V gene encodes CDR1 MDHEN and CDR2 SYDVKM. The CDR3 sequence is 14 residues long. The CDR3 loop reads CASPRTGENTEAFF.

This clonotype is identified as medium-sized from frequency. The V call is TRBV19, the J call TRBJ1-5. The CDR3 spans 13 residues. Germline values: CDR1 LNHDA, CDR2 SQIVND (reference sequence). This chain's CDR3 is CASKEAVHQPQHF.

The chain recombines TRBV27 with TRBJ1-2; TCRdb's D call, TRBD1, is unchecked because there is no DNA. This CDR3 region has 14 residues. From germline, CDR1 is MNHEY and CDR2 SMNVEV (reference sequence). CDR3 loop: CASSHYGTGFGYTF.

The rearrangement uses TRBV20-1 and TRBJ2-7; the TCRdb D gene call, TRBD1, has no DNA to confirm it. In germline, CDR1 is DFQATT, CDR2 SNEGSKA (reference sequence). This CDR3 has 11 residues. Here the CDR3 reads CSARSGKGAYF.

By frequency, this clonotype registers large. The chain carries TRBV24-1 and TRBJ2-5. Germline V gives CDR1 KGHDR, CDR2 SFDVKD. The CDR3 length is 16 residues. CDR3 amino acids: CATSDNLVQEKETQYF.

This sequence joins TRBV6-6 and TRBJ2-1; the D call of TRBD2 rests on TCRdb alone, since no DNA is present to check it. Per germline, CDR1 MNHNY and CDR2 SVGAGI (reference sequence). CDR3 size: 14 residues. The CDR3 sequence is CASNPTSGGNEQFF.

The rearrangement uses TRBV18 and TRBJ2-1; TCRdb designates TRBD2, a call that cannot be tested without DNA. There are 18 residues in the CDR3. Germline V CDR1 and CDR2: KGHSH, LQKENI. CDR3 sequence: CASSRGPSGGSNYNEQFF. Complete variable domain (other parts from reference TRBV18 and TRBJ2-1): NAGVMQNPRHLVRRRGQEARLRCSPMKGHSHVYWYRQLPEEGLKFMVYLQKENIIDESGMPKERFSAEFPKEGPSILRIQQVVRGDSAAYFCASSRGPSGGSNYNEQFFGPGTRLTVL.

This clonotype is medium-sized by frequency. The chain links TRBV11-2 to TRBJ2-1; there is no DNA to check the TCRdb D call of TRBD1. This CDR3 is 16 amino acids long. From germline, CDR1 is SGHAT and CDR2 FQNNGV. This chain's CDR3 is CASSPWDARSYNEQFF.

Frequency places this clonotype as medium-sized. The rearrangement links TRBV9 to TRBJ1-5. Germline values: CDR1 SGDLS, CDR2 YYNGEE. The CDR3 totals 14 residues. CDR3 in amino acids: CASSRGGWNQPQHF.

This clonotype is deemed medium-sized by its frequency. The chain joins TRBV6-6 to TRBJ2-1; the TCRdb call, TRBD2, lacks DNA for checking. This CDR3 has 15 residues. The germline gives CDR1 MNHNY, CDR2 SVGAGI (reference sequence). The CDR3 loop is CASSFKAGLYNEQFF.

Judged by frequency, this clonotype is medium-sized (0.01 to 0.1%). The rearrangement links TRBV20-1 to TRBJ1-1; TCRdb indicates TRBD1, and absent DNA this call remains unverified. CDR3 length equals 15 residues. Germline V gene sequence: CDR1 DFQATT, CDR2 SNEGSKA (reference sequence). CDR3 residues: CSARGIGGGKPEAFF.

The gene calls are TRBV7-9 and TRBJ2-2. Germline V gene lookup returns CDR1 SEHNR and CDR2 FQNEAQ (reference sequence). CDR3 length: 14 residues. The CDR3 sequence: CASSLVSHTGELFF.

This chain links TRBV4-1 with TRBJ1-1; lacking DNA, the TRBD1 call made by TCRdb goes unchecked. Germline V gene lookup returns CDR1 MGHRA and CDR2 YSYEKL. The CDR3 is 19 amino acids. CDR3: CASSLQTFTGTGFFGEAFF.

This clonotype is identified as large from frequency. V gene TRBV6-2 or TRBV6-3 combines with J gene TRBJ1-1; the TRBD1 assignment by TCRdb is unverifiable without DNA. The CDR3 loop spans 14 amino acids. Germline CDR1 and CDR2: MNHEY and SVGEGT. CDR3 residues: CASSYDRPNTEAFF.

The chain recombines TRBV30 with TRBJ2-5; TCRdb outputs TRBD1, but without DNA this stays unchecked. Germline loops: CDR1 GTSNPN, CDR2 SVGIG (reference sequence). There are 14 residues in the CDR3. The CDR3 protein is CAWSKAGGRETQYF.

Judged by frequency, this clonotype is large (0.1 to 1%). The CDR3 sequence: CASYRGGSPTEAFF. The V and J genes are TRBV5-6 and TRBJ1-1. Germline CDR1 SGHDT, CDR2 YYEEEE. There are 14 residues in the CDR3.

This clonotype is medium-sized by frequency. The CDR3 reads CAWMVKAANTGELFF. The chain combines TRBV30 with TRBJ2-2. The CDR3 runs to 15 residues. CDR1 and CDR2 (germline): GTSNPN, SVGIG (reference sequence). The full variable domain, in which reference TRBV30 and TRBJ2-2 provide the parts outside the CDR3, is SQTIHQWPATLVQPVGSPLSLECTVEGTSNPNLYWYRQAAGRGLQLLFYSVGIGQISSEVPQNLSASRPQDRQFILSSKKLLLSDSGFYLCAWMVKAANTGELFFGEGSRLTVL.

This clonotype shows up as large (0.1 to 1%) by frequency. The gene calls are TRBV28 and TRBJ1-5; the D call of TRBD1 rests on TCRdb alone, since no DNA is present to check it. This CDR3 comprises 15 residues. The germline gives CDR1 MDHEN, CDR2 SYDVKM. CDR3 protein: CASSFQGLGGQPQHF.

In terms of frequency, this clonotype is medium-sized (0.01 to 0.1%). The chain has TRBV18 and TRBJ2-2. The CDR3 runs to 14 residues. The germline CDR1 and CDR2 sequences are KGHSH and LQKENI. The CDR3: CASSPIQRTGELFF.

In terms of frequency, this clonotype is medium-sized. The J gene is TRBJ2-7, the V gene TRBV7-2; TCRdb's assignment of TRBD2 cannot be checked, as there is no DNA. Looked up from germline, CDR1 is SGHTA and CDR2 is FQGNSA. The CDR3 totals 15 residues. CDR3 loop: CASSQLAGDSYEQYF.

This clonotype is medium-sized by frequency. The chain employs TRBV4-2 and TRBJ1-6; the D gene TCRdb calls, TRBD1, cannot be checked with no DNA. CDR1 is LGHNA, CDR2 YNFKEQ, per germline. The CDR3 sequence is 17 residues long. The CDR3 region is CASSQDGVRGKGSPLHF.

According to its frequency, this clonotype is large. V usage is TRBV12-3 or TRBV12-4 and J usage is TRBJ1-4; TCRdb indicates TRBD1, and absent DNA this call remains unverified. This CDR3 is 11 amino acids long. The CDR3 reads CASARGTGLFF.

Its frequency marks this clonotype as medium-sized. The rearrangement links TRBV10-2 to TRBJ2-5; TCRdb proposes TRBD2, but this gene call is untestable without DNA. This CDR3 comprises 15 residues. Per germline, CDR1 WSHSY and CDR2 SAAADI. CDR3 residues: CASPRVCGVCGTQYF.

This clonotype registers medium-sized by frequency. The rearrangement uses TRBV2 and TRBJ2-1; TCRdb selects TRBD2, and the lack of DNA leaves this call unchecked. The germline V gene has CDR1 SNHLY and CDR2 FYNNEI. This CDR3 has 21 residues. CDR3 in amino acids: CASGDLVIVAGESTGGNEQFF. The full variable domain, completed using reference TRBV2 and TRBJ2-1, is EPEVTQTPSHQVTQMGQEVILRCVPISNHLYFYWYRQILGQKVEFLVSFYNNEISEKSEIFDDQFSVERPDGSNFTLKIRSTKLEDSAMYFCASGDLVIVAGESTGGNEQFFGPGTRLTVL.

This clonotype counts as medium-sized by frequency. The chain couples TRBV7-3 to TRBJ1-1; TCRdb indicates TRBD1, and absent DNA this call remains unverified. Germline lookup yields CDR1 SGHTA and CDR2 FQGTGA. CDR3 size: 14 residues. The CDR3 sequence: CASSPRTGSTEAFF.

This clonotype is deemed medium-sized by its frequency. This chain uses TRBV20-1 with TRBJ2-5; the D call of TRBD2 rests on TCRdb alone, since no DNA is present to check it. The germline gives CDR1 DFQATT, CDR2 SNEGSKA (reference sequence). The CDR3 consists of 14 residues. The CDR3 here is CSARVAGPQETQYF.

By frequency, this clonotype registers medium-sized. This chain's CDR3 is CASSPQGGLGEQYF. The rearrangement joins TRBV11-2 to TRBJ2-7; the TCRdb call, TRBD1, lacks DNA for checking. CDR1 and CDR2 from the germline V gene are SGHAT and FQNNGV. This CDR3 contains 14 residues. Using reference TRBV11-2 and TRBJ2-7 for the parts outside the CDR3, the full variable domain is EAGVAQSPRYKIIEKRQSVAFWCNPISGHATLYWYQQILGQGPKLLIQFQNNGVVDDSQLPKDRFSAERLKGVDSTLKIQPAKLEDSAVYLCASSPQGGLGEQYFGPGTRLTVT.

This clonotype registers large by frequency. This sequence joins TRBV6-1 and TRBJ1-1; no DNA is available, so the TRBD1 call from TCRdb remains unchecked. CDR1 and CDR2 from the germline V gene are MNHNS and SASEGT. The CDR3 spans 14 residues. The CDR3 loop reads CASSVTGWNTEAFF.

By frequency, this clonotype registers medium-sized. The V and J genes are TRBV27 and TRBJ1-2; with no DNA, the TCRdb D assignment of TRBD1 cannot be verified. The CDR3 covers 17 residues. Germline-derived CDR1 and CDR2 are MNHEY and SMNVEV (reference sequence). The CDR3 sequence is CASSHLVTGEQHSGYTF.